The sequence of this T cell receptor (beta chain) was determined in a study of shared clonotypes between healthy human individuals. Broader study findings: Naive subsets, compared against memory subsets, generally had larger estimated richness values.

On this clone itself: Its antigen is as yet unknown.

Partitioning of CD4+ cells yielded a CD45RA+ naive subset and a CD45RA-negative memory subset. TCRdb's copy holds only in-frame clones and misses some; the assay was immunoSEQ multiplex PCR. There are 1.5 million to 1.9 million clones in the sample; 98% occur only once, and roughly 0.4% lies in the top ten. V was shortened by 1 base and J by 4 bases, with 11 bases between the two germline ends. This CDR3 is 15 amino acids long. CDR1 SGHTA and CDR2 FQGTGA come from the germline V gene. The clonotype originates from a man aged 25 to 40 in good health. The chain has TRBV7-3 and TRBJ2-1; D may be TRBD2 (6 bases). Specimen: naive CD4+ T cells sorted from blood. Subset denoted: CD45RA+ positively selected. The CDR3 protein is CASSLKAGRYNEQFF. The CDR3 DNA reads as TGTGCCAGCAGCTTAAAAGCGGGCAGATACAATGAGCAGTTCTTC.